This TCR beta chain is drawn from a study of T cells in Graves' hyperthyroidism and ophthalmopathy. Study-wide results and caveats: By a 13 V-J model, ophthalmopathy was set apart from stable hyperthyroidism. The model predicted ophthalmopathy a median approximately seven months before onset. Blood shared most expanded thyroid clonotypes above 0.001.

TCR beta CDR3 region amplification was performed from RNA transcripts. HTBI primers drove first-round RT-PCR of the TCR CDR3. TCRdb called the multiplex PCR reads again in MiXCR, with one record for every CDR3 protein. The sample gives approximately 600,000 distinct CDR3 sequences, around 15% of which show up once; 3.8% is in the top ten. In germline, CDR1 is MNHNY, CDR2 SVGAGI (reference sequence). Trimming took off 2 bases at V and 4 bases at J, with 12 bases between the two ends. This CDR3 comprises 15 residues. It was uncontrolled infection, other autoimmune disease, pregnancy or lactation that excluded patients. For this clonotype: Antigen: not known.

The specimen was blood. This TCR derives from a woman aged 25 to 45 with Graves' hyperthyroidism. V is TRBV6-6 and J is TRBJ1-5; TRBD1 is a possible D gene (6 bases). The CDR3 protein is CASSYGGGRNQPQHF. CDR3 nucleotide sequence: TGTGCCAGCAGTTACGGTGGGGGCCGGAATCAGCCCCAGCATTTT.